This TCR beta chain originates from a study of control samples from healthy donors and cancer patients. The repertoire was sequenced with immunoSEQ multiplex PCR; TCRdb's copy has only in-frame clones and lacks some. This table holds tens of thousands of clones, more than 70% found once. The specimen sequenced was PBMCs. The TCR was taken from a man aged 60 to 69 with colorectal cancer.

The CDR3 is CASSARGLGDEQYF. CDR3 sequence (DNA): TGTGCCAGCAGCGCCCGGGGACTCGGGGACGAGCAGTACTTC. The genes are TRBV11-3 and TRBJ2-7; perhaps TRBD2 as D (6 bases). V lost 5 bases, J lost 5 bases, and 16 bases lay in between. This CDR3 is 14 amino acids long. From germline, CDR1 is SGHNT and CDR2 YENEEA.